This T cell receptor (beta chain) was sequenced for a study of OX40 agonist ivuxolimab in advanced cancers. The wider study: At doses from 0.01 to 10 mg/kg, patients were given intravenous ivuxolimab every 2 weeks.

This clone occurred a few times. The antigen remains unidentified. Assay: immunoSEQ multiplex PCR; the TCRdb copy retains only in-frame clones and omits some. The repertoire holds around 100,000 clones, with nearly 90% as singletons. Whole-study results and caveats: Nonresponders included some who also had low normalized T-cell clonal expansion.

Per the germline V gene, CDR1 is MNHEY and CDR2 is SVGAGI. CDR3 length: 14 residues. Trimming cost V 4 bases and J 4 bases, with 13 bases left between them. The source of this sequence is an adult with an advanced solid tumor such as melanoma, head and neck, liver or kidney cancer. The starting material was CD4+ or CD8+ T cells sorted from blood, obtained in a trial of the OX40 agonist ivuxolimab. The rearrangement joins TRBV6-5 to TRBJ1-1, with a tentative D call TRBD1 (5 bases). CDR3: CASSFWGGGTEAFF. The CDR3 DNA follows: TGTGCCAGCAGTTTCTGGGGGGGAGGCACTGAAGCTTTCTTT.